Below, one T cell receptor beta chain is given with its context. The source of the sample is a study of blood T cell repertoires in COVID-19. In the original processing: Reference gene primer amplification gave nucleated cell count estimates. Method: immunoSEQ multiplex PCR; TCRdb's copy keeps in-frame clones and lacks some. That table furnishes V, J and clone size, whereas the DNA furnished D and trimming. The sample has approximately 350,000 clones, around 83% seen once. Germline values: CDR1 MNHEY, CDR2 SVGEGT. The CDR3 is 13 residues long. V was pared by 5 bases and J by 10 bases, with 17 bases between.

The sample taken for sequencing was peripheral blood. This receptor was obtained from a man younger than 40 with active or convalescent COVID-19. The gene calls are TRBV6-2 or TRBV6-3 and TRBJ1-1, with D tentatively TRBD1 (5 bases). The CDR3 protein is CASSDIQGLGAFF. In DNA form, the CDR3 reads TGTGCCAGCAGTGACATTCAGGGACTGGGAGCTTTCTTT.